This record covers a single T cell receptor (beta chain). Its matching antigen is unknown. This sample was included in a study of cytomegalovirus exposure and HLA in healthy donors. The study's findings and limits: According to reports, the classifier identified cytomegalovirus status with high specificity and sensitivity.

Germline assignment: CDR1 LNHNV and CDR2 YYDKDF (reference sequence). The CDR3 consists of 17 residues. The V and J ends lost 0 bases and 10 bases respectively, with 22 bases between them. Data came from immunoSEQ multiplex PCR; TCRdb stores just in-frame clones and leaves some out. This sample has about 120,000 clones, with roughly 88% found just once. The chain carries TRBV15 and TRBJ2-1, with a tentative D call TRBD2 (5 bases). Sequencing was carried out using PBMCs. This receptor was identified in a man aged 18 to 29 in good health and CMV-seronegative. Here the CDR3 reads CATSRDRGATTRGEQFF. In DNA form, the CDR3 reads TGTGCCACCAGCAGAGATCGGGGAGCGACTACTCGAGGCGAGCAGTTCTTC.